This T cell receptor (beta chain) was recovered during a study of blood T cell repertoires in COVID-19. The repertoire was sequenced with immunoSEQ multiplex PCR; TCRdb's copy has only in-frame clones and lacks some. The table includes about 430,000 clones, approximately 87% detected once. Looked up from germline, CDR1 is SGHAT and CDR2 is FQNNGV. The CDR3 is made up of 15 amino acids. V lost 4 bases to trimming and J lost 9 bases; unmatched junction nucleotides: 5. The sequence derives from a woman in her thirties with acute COVID-19. The source material was PBMCs or T cells enriched from blood (not recorded which). The chain combines TRBV11-2 with TRBJ2-1; 14 nucleotides agree with TRBD2. The CDR3 sequence: CASSSGTSGGPEQFF. The CDR3 bases are TGTGCCAGCAGCTCCGGGACTAGCGGGGGCCCTGAGCAGTTCTTC.